A selection of T cell receptor beta chains follows, all from one sample in a study of T-cell reconstitution after alpha-beta-depleted transplantation in children. MiXCR, run by TCRdb on the PCR reads, gives a single entry per CDR3 protein. The sample yields hundreds of thousands of distinct CDR3 sequences, approximately 19% seen once. The source was PBMCs, mostly from graft donor cells, collected 360 days after TCRalphabeta/CD19-depleted stem cell transplant. Every receptor here comes from a male patient between 2 and 10 years old who had a stem cell transplant for acute lymphoblastic leukemia, so the T cells may come from the graft donor. Both conserved end residues are part of each CDR3. The D gene is left open where the match is weak. Only some rows state a clone size, as once, few, many or a class for expanded clones.

clone size	D gene	J gene	V gene	CDR3 protein	CDR3 DNA
NA	TRBD2	TRBJ2-3	TRBV27	CASSTFSGSEPTDTQYF	TGTGCCAGCAGCACCTTTAGCGGGAGCGAACCCACAGATACGCAGTATTTT
NA	NA	TRBJ2-7	TRBV5-8	CASSLGTGYYEQYF	TGTGCCAGCAGCTTGGGAACAGGGTACTACGAGCAGTACTTC
many	TRBD1	TRBJ2-5	TRBV29-1	CSGGRGTGFGETQYF	TGCAGCGGTGGGCGCGGGACAGGGTTTGGAGAGACCCAGTACTTC
few	TRBD1	TRBJ2-6	TRBV7-7	CASSLGTGAGANVLTF	TGTGCCAGCAGCTTAGGGACAGGGGCTGGGGCCAACGTCCTGACTTTC
many	NA	TRBJ2-4	TRBV5-6	CASSLPLAAQAKNIQYF	TGTGCCAGCAGCTTGCCCTTGGCAGCCCAAGCCAAAAACATTCAGTACTTC
few	NA	TRBJ2-1	TRBV12-3/TRBV12-4	CASSLEEGSEQFF	TGTGCCAGCAGTTTAGAGGAGGGATCTGAGCAGTTCTTC
NA	NA	TRBJ1-4	TRBV7-9	CASSQGAGVYEKLFF	TGTGCCAGCAGCCAAGGGGCAGGGGTCTATGAAAAACTGTTTTTT
NA	NA	TRBJ1-1	TRBV3-1	CASSQDAGRVKAFF	TGTGCCAGCAGCCAAGATGCAGGGCGGGTGAAAGCTTTCTTT
NA	TRBD1	TRBJ1-1	TRBV7-6	CASSSIQGAWTEAFF	TGTGCCAGCAGCTCGATACAGGGGGCATGGACTGAAGCTTTCTTT
NA	TRBD1	TRBJ2-7	TRBV29-1	CSVEAQGAGEQYF	TGCAGCGTTGAGGCACAGGGGGCGGGAGAGCAGTACTTC
many	NA	TRBJ1-5	TRBV7-9	CASSLAGARGNQPQHF	TGTGCCAGCAGCTTAGCGGGCGCCAGGGGCAATCAGCCCCAGCATTTT
few	NA	TRBJ1-6	TRBV28	CASTQSSYNSPLHF	TGTGCCAGCACTCAGAGCTCCTATAATTCACCCCTCCACTTT
many	TRBD2	TRBJ2-5	TRBV12-3/TRBV12-4	CASNLGLNDQETQYF	TGTGCCAGCAACCTGGGACTAAACGATCAAGAGACCCAGTACTTC
few	TRBD1	TRBJ2-7	TRBV5-4	CASSASFGTGYNEQYF	TGTGCCAGCAGCGCATCCTTCGGGACAGGGTACAACGAGCAGTACTTC
few	NA	TRBJ1-1	TRBV7-2	CASSLSSQTYTEAFF	TGTGCCAGCAGCTTAAGTAGCCAGACTTACACTGAAGCTTTCTTT
NA	TRBD2	TRBJ2-3	TRBV7-2	CASSRLAGGADTQYF	TGTGCCAGCAGCCGACTAGCGGGAGGGGCAGATACGCAGTATTTT
NA	TRBD1	TRBJ2-7	TRBV28	CASIEDRVSSYEQYF	TGTGCCAGCATTGAAGACAGGGTAAGCTCCTACGAGCAGTACTTC
NA	NA	TRBJ2-7	TRBV5-6	CASSAARGPNFYEQYF	TGTGCCAGCAGCGCCGCCCGGGGACCGAACTTCTACGAGCAGTACTTC
few	TRBD2	TRBJ2-7	TRBV4-3	CASSQYYSGGKYEQYF	TGCGCCAGCAGCCAATACTATAGCGGGGGAAAGTACGAGCAGTACTTC
NA	NA	TRBJ1-2	TRBV12-3/TRBV12-4	CASSARHLGDGYTF	TGTGCCAGCAGTGCCCGACACCTGGGGGATGGCTACACCTTC
NA	TRBD2	TRBJ2-1	TRBV7-2	CASRETGGNEQFF	TGTGCCAGCAGAGAAACGGGGGGAAATGAGCAGTTCTTC
NA	NA	TRBJ1-1	TRBV28	CTSSLPDRLNTEAFF	TGTACCAGCAGTTTACCAGACAGACTGAACACTGAAGCTTTCTTT
NA	NA	TRBJ2-5	TRBV12-3/TRBV12-4	CASTPSSGGAQETQYF	TGTGCCAGCACCCCGAGTTCGGGCGGGGCGCAAGAGACCCAGTACTTC
NA	NA	TRBJ2-7	TRBV7-9	CASSQEQPYEQYF	TGTGCCAGCAGTCAGGAACAGCCTTACGAGCAGTACTTC
many	TRBD1	TRBJ2-6	TRBV5-1	CASSPGQGPSGANVLTF	TGCGCCAGCAGCCCTGGACAGGGCCCCTCTGGGGCCAACGTCCTGACTTTC
few	TRBD1	TRBJ1-4	TRBV12-3/TRBV12-4	CASTGQGKGEKLFF	TGTGCCAGCACCGGACAGGGGAAGGGTGAAAAACTGTTTTTT
NA	NA	TRBJ2-1	TRBV12-3/TRBV12-4	CASSPQPPDGQFF	TGTGCCAGCAGCCCACAGCCCCCGGATGGGCAGTTCTTC
NA	NA	TRBJ2-7	TRBV15	CATSSPGSYEQYF	TGTGCCACCAGCAGTCCTGGTTCCTACGAGCAGTACTTC
few	NA	TRBJ2-7	TRBV28	CASSPHSASYEQYF	TGTGCCAGCAGTCCCCACTCGGCCTCCTACGAGCAGTACTTC
NA	TRBD1	TRBJ2-7	TRBV18	CASSPNRGQYEQYF	TGTGCCAGCTCACCAAACAGGGGGCAGTACGAGCAGTACTTC
many	NA	TRBJ2-3	TRBV5-1	CASSLGSSTDTQYF	TGCGCCAGCAGCTTGGGGAGTAGCACAGATACGCAGTATTTT
many	NA	TRBJ2-7	TRBV2	CASSDGRLPYEQYF	TGTGCCAGCAGTGATGGCCGCCTCCCCTACGAGCAGTACTTC
NA	TRBD2	TRBJ2-1	TRBV13	CASSLRGVLAGADLPLNEQFF	TGTGCCAGCAGCTTAAGGGGCGTACTAGCGGGGGCCGACCTCCCCTTGAATGAGCAGTTCTTC
NA	TRBD2	TRBJ2-2	TRBV12-3/TRBV12-4	CASSSRLAGAPNTGELFF	TGTGCCAGCAGTTCCCGACTAGCGGGGGCCCCGAACACCGGGGAGCTGTTTTTT
few	NA	TRBJ1-5	TRBV5-1	CASSSTPGVNQPQHF	TGCGCCAGCAGCTCTACCCCAGGGGTAAATCAGCCCCAGCATTTT
NA	NA	TRBJ2-5	TRBV18	CASSPSGHLNGETQYF	TGTGCCAGCTCACCCTCGGGACACCTAAATGGGGAGACCCAGTACTTC
NA	TRBD2	TRBJ2-1	TRBV12-3/TRBV12-4	CASLLRLTSEDEQFF	TGTGCCAGCCTACTTCGTTTGACTAGCGAGGATGAGCAGTTCTTC
many	NA	TRBJ2-5	TRBV7-2	CASSLVSGAGETQYF	TGTGCCAGCAGCTTAGTTTCCGGGGCTGGGGAGACCCAGTACTTC
NA	NA	TRBJ1-5	TRBV7-2	CASSYTGWYSNQPQHF	TGTGCCAGCAGCTATACAGGGTGGTATAGCAATCAGCCCCAGCATTTT
NA	TRBD1	TRBJ2-2	TRBV2	CASSEGQGAAGELFF	TGTGCCAGCAGTGAGGGCCAGGGGGCGGCCGGGGAGCTGTTTTTT
NA	NA	TRBJ1-1	TRBV6-5	CASSYSRGMTEAFF	TGTGCCAGCAGTTACTCGAGGGGGATGACTGAAGCTTTCTTT
few	NA	TRBJ1-1	TRBV5-6	CASSFLSSGAFF	TGTGCCAGCAGCTTTTTAAGCTCCGGGGCTTTCTTT
few	TRBD1	TRBJ2-1	TRBV12-3/TRBV12-4	CASRNRGPYNEQFF	TGTGCCAGCAGGAACAGGGGTCCCTACAATGAGCAGTTCTTC
NA	NA	TRBJ1-1	TRBV6-2/TRBV6-3	CASSNRVAGTEAFF	TGTGCCAGCAGCAACAGGGTGGCGGGCACTGAAGCTTTCTTT
NA	NA	TRBJ2-3	TRBV5-1	CASSYLAPTSTDTQYF	TGCGCCAGCAGCTATTTAGCGCCTACTAGCACAGATACGCAGTATTTT
few	NA	TRBJ1-3	TRBV12-3/TRBV12-4	CASSVETAVNTIYF	TGTGCCAGCAGTGTTGAGACAGCCGTTAACACCATATATTTT
many	NA	TRBJ2-1	TRBV29-1	CSVGDRSTYNEQFF	TGCAGCGTGGGCGACAGATCTACCTACAATGAGCAGTTCTTC
few	NA	TRBJ1-1	TRBV6-5	CASSYGGPGTEAFF	TGTGCCAGCAGTTACGGGGGGCCGGGCACTGAAGCTTTCTTT
NA	TRBD1	TRBJ2-7	TRBV7-2	CASSLGQGAGEQYF	TGTGCCAGCAGCTTGGGACAGGGGGCTGGAGAGCAGTACTTC
few	NA	TRBJ1-1	TRBV12-3/TRBV12-4	CASSLEAGVGTEAFF	TGTGCCAGCAGTTTAGAGGCAGGGGTGGGGACTGAAGCTTTCTTT
few	TRBD2	TRBJ2-1	TRBV2	CASSGGGDSPF	TGTGCCAGCAGTGGCGGGGGAGACAGTCCCTTC
few	TRBD2	TRBJ2-1	TRBV7-2	CASSLEAGGANEQFF	TGTGCCAGCAGCTTAGAAGCGGGAGGGGCGAATGAGCAGTTCTTC
few	NA	TRBJ1-1	TRBV7-7	CASSLEGILTEAFF	TGTGCCAGCAGCCTTGAAGGGATTCTCACTGAAGCTTTCTTT
few	NA	TRBJ2-7	TRBV6-5	CASSYPQGRSYEQYF	TGTGCCAGCAGTTATCCACAGGGCCGGTCCTACGAGCAGTACTTC
NA	NA	TRBJ1-2	TRBV20-1	CSARDLSQLNGYTF	TGCAGTGCCCGAGATTTGAGCCAATTAAATGGCTACACCTTC
few	NA	TRBJ2-3	TRBV5-1	CASKQADTQYF	TGCGCCAGCAAACAGGCAGATACGCAGTATTTT
NA	NA	TRBJ2-6	TRBV7-9	CASSFHEPLVSGANVLTF	TGTGCCAGCAGCTTTCACGAGCCGCTCGTGTCTGGGGCCAACGTCCTGACTTTC